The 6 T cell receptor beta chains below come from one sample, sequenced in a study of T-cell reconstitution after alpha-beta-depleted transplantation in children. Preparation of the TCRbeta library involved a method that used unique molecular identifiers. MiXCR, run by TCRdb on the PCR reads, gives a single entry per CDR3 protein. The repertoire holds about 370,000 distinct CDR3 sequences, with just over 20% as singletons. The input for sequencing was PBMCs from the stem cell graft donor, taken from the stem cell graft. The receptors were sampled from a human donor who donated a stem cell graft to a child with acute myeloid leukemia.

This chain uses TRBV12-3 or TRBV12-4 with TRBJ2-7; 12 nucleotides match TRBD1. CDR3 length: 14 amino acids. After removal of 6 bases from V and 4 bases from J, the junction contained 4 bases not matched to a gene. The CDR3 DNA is TGTGCCAGCAGCGGGACAGGGGGCCGGTACGAGCAGTACTTC. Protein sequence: CASSGTGGRYEQYF.

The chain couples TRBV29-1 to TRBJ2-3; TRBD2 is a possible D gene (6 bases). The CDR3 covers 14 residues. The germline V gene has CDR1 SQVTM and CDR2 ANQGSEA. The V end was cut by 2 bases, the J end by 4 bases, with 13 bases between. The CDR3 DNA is TGCAGCGTTGAATCTGGATCGGGAGCAGATACGCAGTATTTT. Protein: CSVESGSGADTQYF.

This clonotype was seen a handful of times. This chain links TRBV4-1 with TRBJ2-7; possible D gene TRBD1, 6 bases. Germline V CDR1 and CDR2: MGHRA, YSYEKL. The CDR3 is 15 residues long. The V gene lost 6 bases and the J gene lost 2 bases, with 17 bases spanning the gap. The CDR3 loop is CASSQTGTPTYEQYF. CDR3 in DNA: TGCGCCAGCAGTCAAACCGGGACACCCACCTACGAGCAGTACTTC.

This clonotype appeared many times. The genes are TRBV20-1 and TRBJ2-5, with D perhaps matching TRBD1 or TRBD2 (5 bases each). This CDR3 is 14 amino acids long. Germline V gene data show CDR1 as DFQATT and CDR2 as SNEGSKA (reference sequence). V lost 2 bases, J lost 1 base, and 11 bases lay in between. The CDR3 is CSARKPGTQETQYF. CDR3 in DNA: TGCAGTGCTAGAAAACCAGGGACCCAAGAGACCCAGTACTTC.

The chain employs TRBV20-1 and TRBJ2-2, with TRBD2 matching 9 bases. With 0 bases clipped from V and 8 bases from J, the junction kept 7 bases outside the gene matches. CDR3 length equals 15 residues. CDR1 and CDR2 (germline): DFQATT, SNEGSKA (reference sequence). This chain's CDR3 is CSARDRRLAGGELFF. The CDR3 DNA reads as TGCAGTGCTAGAGATCGGAGGCTAGCGGGAGGGGAGCTGTTTTTT.

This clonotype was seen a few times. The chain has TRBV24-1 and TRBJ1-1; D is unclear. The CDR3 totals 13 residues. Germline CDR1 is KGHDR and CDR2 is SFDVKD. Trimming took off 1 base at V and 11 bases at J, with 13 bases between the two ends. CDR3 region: CATSDFNGREAFF. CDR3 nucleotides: TGTGCCACCAGTGATTTTAACGGGAGGGAGGCTTTCTTT.